These T cell receptor beta chains were read from a single sample in a study of post-analysis software for immune sequencing data. TCRdb analysed the PCR reads with MiXCR anew, one entry per CDR3 protein. The table lists fewer than 850,000 distinct CDR3 sequences, about 32% of them singletons. The sequencing sample was made of blood. The receptors stem from a girl aged 5-17 years with multiple sclerosis. Each CDR3 is given with its conserved first and last residue. A D gene is named only where the DNA matches it firmly. Clone size, where shown, is once, few, many, or a class for clones that have expanded.

v_call	j_call	clone_size	d_call	cdr3_aa	cdr3_nt
TRBV29-1	TRBJ2-5	many	NA	CSVEDLTPGRRETQYF	TGCAGCGTTGAAGATTTAACTCCGGGCAGAAGAGAGACCCAGTACTTC
TRBV10-3	TRBJ2-1	NA	TRBD2	CAIGTSGNTYNEQFF	TGTGCCATTGGGACTAGCGGGAACACCTACAATGAGCAGTTCTTC
TRBV20-1	TRBJ2-5	few	TRBD1	CSARGQGDQETQYF	TGCAGTGCTAGGGGACAGGGCGACCAAGAGACCCAGTACTTC
TRBV12-3/TRBV12-4	TRBJ1-4	few	NA	CASSFAGVGEKLFF	TGTGCCAGCAGTTTTGCAGGGGTCGGCGAAAAACTGTTTTTT
TRBV20-1	TRBJ2-1	few	TRBD2	CSARWRGGVGNEQFF	TGCAGTGCTAGATGGCGGGGGGGCGTTGGCAATGAGCAGTTCTTC
TRBV7-9	TRBJ2-4	few	NA	CASSPLGGATKNIQYF	TGTGCCAGCAGCCCGTTAGGGGGTGCTACCAAAAACATTCAGTACTTC
TRBV9	TRBJ1-2	NA	NA	CASSVGVFGTNNYGYTF	TGTGCCAGCAGCGTAGGGGTATTTGGGACTAACAACTATGGCTACACCTTC
TRBV7-9	TRBJ2-3	NA	NA	CASSLRVDSTDTQYF	TGTGCCAGCAGCTTACGTGTGGATAGCACAGATACGCAGTATTTT
TRBV6-2/TRBV6-3	TRBJ2-5	NA	NA	CASSRGTDPQETQYF	TGTGCCAGCAGTCGCGGGACAGACCCTCAAGAGACCCAGTACTTC
TRBV7-2	TRBJ2-5	NA	NA	CASSFKRTQETQYF	TGTGCCAGCAGCTTCAAACGGACCCAAGAGACCCAGTACTTC
TRBV6-5	TRBJ2-3	NA	NA	CASSYLGTSGTDTQYF	TGTGCCAGCAGTTACCTTGGGACGTCTGGCACAGATACGCAGTATTTT
TRBV20-1	TRBJ1-2	NA	TRBD1	CSASWGTAYGYTF	TGCAGTGCTAGCTGGGGGACAGCTTATGGCTACACCTTC
TRBV29-1	TRBJ2-1	few	NA	CSAQTSTDEQFF	TGCAGCGCCCAAACCAGCACCGATGAGCAGTTCTTC